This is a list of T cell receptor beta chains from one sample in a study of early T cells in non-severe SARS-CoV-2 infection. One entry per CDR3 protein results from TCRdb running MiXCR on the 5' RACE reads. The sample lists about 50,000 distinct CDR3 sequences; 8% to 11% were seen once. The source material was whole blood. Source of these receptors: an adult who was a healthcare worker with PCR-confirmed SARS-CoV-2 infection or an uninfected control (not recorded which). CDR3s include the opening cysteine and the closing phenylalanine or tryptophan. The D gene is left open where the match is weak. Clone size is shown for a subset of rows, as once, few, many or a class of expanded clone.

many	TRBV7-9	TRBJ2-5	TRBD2	TGTGCCAGCAGCTTAGAACGGGGACTAGCACAAGAGACCCAGTACTTC	CASSLERGLAQETQYF
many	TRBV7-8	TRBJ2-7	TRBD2	TGTGCCAGCAGCTTAGGAAACAGCGGGAGCTACGAGCAGTACTTC	CASSLGNSGSYEQYF
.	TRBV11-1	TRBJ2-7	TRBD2	TGTGCCAGCAGCGGACTAGGAGCCTACGAGCAGTACTTC	CASSGLGAYEQYF
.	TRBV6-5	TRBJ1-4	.	TGTGCCAGCAGTTACTCGATTTTGGCGGTAAATGAAAAACTGTTTTTT	CASSYSILAVNEKLFF
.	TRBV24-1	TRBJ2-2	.	TGTGCCACCAGTGATTCTGGTACGGGGCCTGCCGGGGAGCTGTTTTTT	CATSDSGTGPAGELFF
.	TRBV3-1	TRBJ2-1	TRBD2	TGTGCCAGCAGCTTGGGACTAGCGGACAATGAGCAGTTCTTC	CASSLGLADNEQFF
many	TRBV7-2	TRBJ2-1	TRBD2	TGTGCCAGCAGCCTAGCGGGAGTAACTTACAATGAGCAGTTCTTC	CASSLAGVTYNEQFF
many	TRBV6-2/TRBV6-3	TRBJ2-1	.	TGTGCCAGCAGTTACTCGATCCGCCAGGCGGGCGGGAATGAGCAGTTCTTC	CASSYSIRQAGGNEQFF
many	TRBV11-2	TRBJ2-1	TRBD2	TGTGCCAGCAGCTTAAGAAAGGGACTAGCGACCGATGAGCAGTTCTTC	CASSLRKGLATDEQFF
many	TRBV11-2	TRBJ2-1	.	TGTGCCAGCAGCTTAGACACTAGCTACTACAATGAGCAGTTCTTC	CASSLDTSYYNEQFF
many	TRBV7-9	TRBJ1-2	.	TGTGCCAGCAGCTTATCTAGGGGTTCCGACTATGGCTACACCTTC	CASSLSRGSDYGYTF
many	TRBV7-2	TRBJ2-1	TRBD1	TGTGCCAGCAGCCCGTCGACAGGGGGCGGAGAGCAGTTCTTC	CASSPSTGGGEQFF
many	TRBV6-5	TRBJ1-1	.	TGTGCCAGCACCCCGTTAAATTCAGTCACCAGGAACACTGAAGCTTTCTTT	CASTPLNSVTRNTEAFF